This passage covers 20 T cell receptor beta chains from one sample sequenced in a study of T cell clones after liver transplantation. The assay was immunoSEQ multiplex PCR, and TCRdb's table has in-frame clones only and misses some. This sample has around 100,000 clones; roughly 80% occur once, and the top ten carry approximately 2.8%. The material sequenced was CD4+ T cells from blood, taken approximately 43 months after liver transplant. These receptors all stem from a human patient who received a liver transplant. Some T cells may be transferred from the graft donor.

This sequence joins TRBV6-1 and TRBJ2-1, with 10 positions matching TRBD1. Trimming cost V 9 bases and J 8 bases; bases outside gene matches: 13. This CDR3 spans 15 amino acids. The V gene's germline CDR1 is MNHNS and CDR2 SASEGT. In DNA, the CDR3 is TGTGCCAGTCGAGGATTGACAGGGGGCTCGGATGAGCAGTTCTTC. Translation gives CASRGLTGGSDEQFF.

The genes are TRBV10-1 and TRBJ2-7; 9 bases line up with TRBD1. CDR1 is WNHNN and CDR2 is SYGVQD in the germline V gene (reference sequence). The CDR3 loop spans 13 amino acids. The ends lost 4 bases at V and 4 bases at J; junction bases unmatched: 2. The CDR3 DNA is TGCGCCAGCAGTGTGGACAGGGGATACGAGCAGTACTTC. Translated: CASSVDRGYEQYF.

The chain couples TRBV5-4 to TRBJ2-1; TRBD1 is a possible D gene (6 bases). Germline values: CDR1 SGHNT, CDR2 YYREEE (reference sequence). The CDR3 is made up of 14 amino acids. Trimming took off 0 bases at V and 9 bases at J, with 13 bases between the two ends. This chain's CDR3 is CASSLGGPVAEQFF. The CDR3 DNA is TGTGCCAGCAGCTTGGGGGGGCCGGTCGCTGAGCAGTTCTTC.

V gene TRBV11-2 combines with J gene TRBJ2-1, with D hard to call. V lost 0 bases, J lost 3 bases, and 6 bases lay in between. CDR1 and CDR2 from the germline V gene are SGHAT and FQNNGV. The CDR3 sequence is 14 residues long. Here the CDR3 reads CASSLELIYNEQFF. CDR3 in DNA: TGTGCCAGCAGCTTAGAGCTTATCTACAATGAGCAGTTCTTC.

In this sample, this clone turned up a few times. The J gene is TRBJ2-3, the V gene TRBV5-1; D gene unclear. The CDR3 runs 12 residues. Germline lookup yields CDR1 SGHRS and CDR2 YFSETQ. The CDR3 is CASDITTDTQYF. CDR3 in DNA: TGCGCATCAGATATCACCACAGATACGCAGTATTTT.

This rearrangement joins TRBV19 to TRBJ1-5; D might be TRBD1 (5 bases). Trimming shortened V by 3 bases and J by 1 base, and 10 bases separated the two germline ends. Germline CDR1 LNHDA, CDR2 SQIVND (reference sequence). The CDR3 runs 15 residues. The DNA of the CDR3 is TGTGCCAGTAGTATGGTGGGGCAAAGCAATCAGCCCCAGCATTTT. Encoded protein: CASSMVGQSNQPQHF. The complete variable domain, with remaining parts taken from reference TRBV19 and TRBJ1-5, reads DGGITQSPKYLFRKEGQNVTLSCEQNLNHDAMYWYRQDPGQGLRLIYYSQIVNDFQKGDIAEGYSVSREKKESFPLTVTSAQKNPTAFYLCASSMVGQSNQPQHFGDGTRLSIL.

The chain is built from TRBV10-1 and TRBJ2-1; TRBD2 might be the D (6 bases). The CDR3 loop spans 16 amino acids. CDR1 and CDR2 from the germline V gene are WNHNN and SYGVQD (reference sequence). The V end lost 2 bases, the J end lost 3 bases, and 14 bases lay between the germline ends. The CDR3 sequence: CASSEDGGTRYNEQFF. DNA of the CDR3: TGCGCCAGCAGTGAGGACGGTGGGACTCGCTACAATGAGCAGTTCTTC.

This clone was picked up one time. This sequence joins TRBV11-3 and TRBJ2-7; D remains unclear. Germline CDR1 and CDR2: SGHNT and YENEEA. Trimming shortened V by 5 bases and J by 4 bases, and 9 bases separated the two germline ends. The CDR3 has 12 residues. The CDR3 bases are TGTGCCAGCAGCCCGTACGGGTACGAGCAGTACTTC. It encodes CASSPYGYEQYF.

This clone was found once. The chain combines TRBV6-5 with TRBJ1-2, with D perhaps matching TRBD1 (5 bases). V gave up 2 bases and J gave up 8 bases, with 18 bases separating them. This CDR3 has 15 residues. Per germline, CDR1 MNHEY and CDR2 SVGAGI. The CDR3 sequence is CASSYSRDGLEGYTF. CDR3 DNA sequence: TGTGCCAGCAGTTACAGCCGGGACGGGTTAGAAGGCTACACCTTC.

The V call is TRBV6-6, the J call TRBJ1-2; maybe TRBD1 (5 bases). CDR1 MNHNY and CDR2 SVGAGI come from the germline V gene (reference sequence). The CDR3 covers 16 residues. Trimming pared 2 bases from V and 1 base from J, leaving 14 bases between. The CDR3 coding sequence is TGTGCCAGCAGTTACGAACTGGGACGGGTTAACTATGGCTACACCTTC. Amino acid sequence: CASSYELGRVNYGYTF.

This clone was counted once. The chain links TRBV6-6 to TRBJ2-7, with a weak D call TRBD1 (6 bases). Trimming took off 8 bases at V and 2 bases at J, with 16 bases between the two ends. In germline, CDR1 is MNHNY, CDR2 SVGAGI (reference sequence). The CDR3 loop spans 14 amino acids. The DNA for the CDR3 is TGTGCCAGCGCCTTCGGGCAGGGGCCCTACGAGCAGTACTTC. As protein: CASAFGQGPYEQYF.

The rearrangement joins TRBV2 to TRBJ1-5; D ambiguous. V lost 1 base and J 2 bases, leaving 6 bases between the germline ends. This CDR3 region has 14 residues. CDR1 and CDR2 from the germline V gene are SNHLY and FYNNEI. The CDR3 bases are TGTGCCAGCAGTGAAGAGATGGGCAATCAGCCCCAGCATTTT. It codes for CASSEEMGNQPQHF.

The rearrangement uses TRBV6-5 and TRBJ1-1; D gene uncertain. CDR1 is MNHEY, CDR2 SVGAGI, per germline. This CDR3 region has 13 residues. Trimming left V 5 bases short and J 1 base short, with 8 bases between. CDR3 nucleotides: TGTGCCAGCAGTCGCCAGCAGAACACTGAAGCTTTCTTT. This sequence encodes CASSRQQNTEAFF.

The chain's CDR3 is CASSVSPGQETQYF. CDR3 nucleotide sequence: TGTGCCAGCAGCGTATCCCCGGGGCAAGAGACCCAGTACTTC. V gene TRBV9 combines with J gene TRBJ2-5; possible D gene TRBD2, 5 bases. The V gene's germline CDR1 is SGDLS and CDR2 YYNGEE. V shed 1 base and J shed 2 bases, with 9 bases lying between them. The CDR3 is 14 residues long.

The V and J genes are TRBV23-1 and TRBJ2-7; D call uncertain. TRBV23-1 is reported as an ORF; its role is uncertain. The CDR3 runs to 16 residues. The V gene lost 0 bases and the J gene lost 6 bases, with 18 bases spanning the gap. The CDR3 here is CASSQSFSPDGSEQYF. CDR3 sequence (DNA): TGCGCCAGCAGTCAATCGTTCTCCCCCGATGGGTCCGAGCAGTACTTC.

CDR3 in DNA: TGTGCCAGCAGCCCTGGGACAGGGGTACCCGGGGAGCTGTTTTTT. This translates into CASSPGTGVPGELFF. J is TRBJ2-2 and V is TRBV27, with 10 positions matching TRBD1. The CDR3 length is 15 residues. J was trimmed by 6 bases and V by 6 bases; bases with no gene match: 7. The germline CDR1 and CDR2 sequences are MNHEY and SMNVEV (reference sequence).

The genes are TRBV27 and TRBJ2-7; no clear D gene. Germline assignment: CDR1 MNHEY and CDR2 SMNVEV (reference sequence). This CDR3 spans 14 amino acids. V was pared by 2 bases and J by 0 bases, with 8 bases between. Here the CDR3 DNA reads TGTGCCAGCAGTTTAAATGGGAACTCCTACGAGCAGTACTTC. Its protein product is CASSLNGNSYEQYF.

The CDR3 DNA reads TGTGCCAGTAGTACGACAGGAGAAGAGCAGTTCTTC. Protein: CASSTTGEEQFF. This chain uses TRBV19 with TRBJ2-1, with D possibly matching TRBD1 (6 bases). Germline CDR1 and CDR2: LNHDA and SQIVND (reference sequence). The CDR3 totals 12 residues. Deletions cut 4 bases from V and 10 bases from J, with 11 bases between.

CDR3 sequence (DNA): TGTGCTAGTGGACCTCAGGGGGCAAGGACCGGGGAGCTGTTTTTT. Amino acid sequence: CASGPQGARTGELFF. J is TRBJ2-2 and V is TRBV12-5; 8 positions agree with TRBD1. The J segment lost 5 bases and the V segment lost 6 bases, leaving 8 bases of the junction unmatched. This CDR3 is built from 15 residues. Germline V gene sequence: CDR1 LGHNT, CDR2 FRNRAP.

This clone showed up just once. The chain uses TRBV18 and TRBJ1-4, with D perhaps matching TRBD1 (5 bases). Germline V gene data show CDR1 as KGHSH and CDR2 as LQKENI. V gave up 0 bases and J gave up 16 bases, with 12 bases separating them. The CDR3 covers 12 residues. CDR3 coding DNA: TGTGCCAGCTCACCACCGCGGACCGGGGGGTTTTTT. Amino acids: CASSPPRTGGFF.